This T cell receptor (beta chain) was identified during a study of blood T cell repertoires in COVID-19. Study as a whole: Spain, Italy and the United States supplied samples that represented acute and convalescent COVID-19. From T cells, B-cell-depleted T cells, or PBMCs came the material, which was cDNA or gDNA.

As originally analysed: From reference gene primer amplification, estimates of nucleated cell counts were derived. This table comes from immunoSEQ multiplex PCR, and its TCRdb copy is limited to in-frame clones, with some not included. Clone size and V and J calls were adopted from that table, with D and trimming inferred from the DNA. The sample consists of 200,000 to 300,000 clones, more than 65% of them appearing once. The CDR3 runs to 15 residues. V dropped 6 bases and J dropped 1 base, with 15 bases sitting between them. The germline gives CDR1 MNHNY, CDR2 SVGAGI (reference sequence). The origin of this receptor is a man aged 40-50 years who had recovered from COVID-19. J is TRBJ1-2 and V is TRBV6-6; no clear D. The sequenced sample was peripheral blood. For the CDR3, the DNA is TGTGCCAGCAGGGCCCCGGACGGACTTAACTATGGCTACACCTTC. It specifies CASRAPDGLNYGYTF.